Each of the 30 T cell receptor beta chains below was sequenced from the same sample in a study of cytomegalovirus exposure and HLA in healthy donors. Primers: 60 Vbeta forward and 13 Jbeta reverse. TCRdb keeps only in-frame clones here, not all; method: immunoSEQ multiplex PCR. Of about 130,000 clones listed, 80% were seen once; the top ten hold under 4.5%. Sequencing was carried out using PBMCs. These receptors were obtained from a woman in her thirties or forties in good health and CMV-seronegative.

This chain links TRBV19 with TRBJ2-1; 8 bases are shared with TRBD2. The germline gives CDR1 LNHDA, CDR2 SQIVND (reference sequence). V shed 3 bases, J shed 1 base, and the junction held 5 bases outside the gene matches. The CDR3 covers 16 residues. The CDR3 DNA reads as TGTGCCAGTAGTATGGACAAGCGGGGGTCCTACAATGAGCAGTTCTTC. It is translated as CASSMDKRGSYNEQFF.

The chain uses TRBV27 and TRBJ1-6; D gene unclear. The germline gives CDR1 MNHEY, CDR2 SMNVEV (reference sequence). V lost 10 bases, J lost 0 bases, and 7 bases lay in between. The CDR3 spans 13 residues. The CDR3 sequence: CATCSSYNSPLHF. In DNA, the CDR3 is TGTGCCACCTGTAGCTCCTATAATTCACCCCTCCACTTT.

The chain combines TRBV7-9 with TRBJ1-1, with 7 bases fitting TRBD1. This CDR3 is built from 14 residues. Germline loops: CDR1 SEHNR, CDR2 FQNEAQ (reference sequence). The V segment lost 3 bases and the J segment 2 bases; nucleotides outside the gene matches: 3. The CDR3 DNA is TGTGCCAGCAGCTTCCGACAGGGCAACACTGAAGCTTTCTTT. It translates to CASSFRQGNTEAFF. Drawing the rest from reference TRBV7-9 and TRBJ1-1, the complete variable domain is DTGVSQNPRHKITKRGQNVTFRCDPISEHNRLYWYRQTLGQGPEFLTYFQNEAQLEKSRLLSDRFSAERPKGSFSTLEIQRTEQGDSAMYLCASSFRQGNTEAFFGQGTRLTVV.

This chain links TRBV2 with TRBJ2-7; no firm D call. Germline V gives CDR1 SNHLY, CDR2 FYNNEI. The CDR3 consists of 9 residues. V lost 10 bases, J lost 13 bases, and 14 bases lay in between. In nucleotides, the CDR3 is TGTGCCACCACCCCGGGTTTTTACTTC. Translated, it gives CATTPGFYF. Complete variable domain (other parts from reference TRBV2 and TRBJ2-7): EPEVTQTPSHQVTQMGQEVILRCVPISNHLYFYWYRQILGQKVEFLVSFYNNEISEKSEIFDDQFSVERPDGSNFTLKIRSTKLEDSAMYFCATTPGFYFGPGTRLTVT.

This clone has only one observation. CDR3 in amino acids: CASSDGIREKLFF. The CDR3 region has the DNA TGTGCCAGCAGCGACGGGATTCGGGAAAAACTGTTTTTT. The chain couples TRBV6-1 to TRBJ1-4; D gene ambiguous. V was shortened by 6 bases and J by 8 bases, with 13 bases between the two germline ends. The germline CDR1 and CDR2 sequences are MNHNS and SASEGT. The CDR3 covers 13 residues.

This rearrangement joins TRBV15 to TRBJ1-1; D is undetermined. V lost 5 bases and J 0 bases, leaving 13 bases between the germline ends. Germline V lookup: CDR1 LNHNV, CDR2 YYDKDF (reference sequence). The CDR3 extends over 15 amino acids. The CDR3 loop is CATSDGVRMNTEAFF. The CDR3 DNA reads TGTGCCACCAGCGACGGGGTCAGAATGAACACTGAAGCTTTCTTT.

The CDR3 region is CASGRQGVSYEQYF. The CDR3 DNA reads TGTGCCAGCGGCAGACAGGGGGTCTCCTACGAGCAGTACTTC. V is TRBV25-1 and J is TRBJ2-7; TRBD1 aligns across 9 bases. The CDR3 spans 14 residues. J lost 0 bases, V lost 8 bases, and 5 bases had no gene match. CDR1 and CDR2 from the germline V gene are MGHDK and SYGVNS.

This clone was observed once. The rearrangement uses TRBV7-2 and TRBJ2-1, with 8 bases that match TRBD2. With 5 bases clipped from V and 12 bases from J, the junction kept 15 bases outside the gene matches. Germline CDR1 is SGHTA and CDR2 is FQGNSA. The length of the CDR3 is 15 residues. Here the CDR3 reads CASSPGVSGAVRQFF. The DNA of the CDR3 is TGTGCCAGCAGCCCCGGCGTTAGCGGGGCGGTACGGCAGTTCTTC.

The chain links TRBV19 to TRBJ2-5, with 7 nucleotides matching TRBD1. This CDR3 has 15 amino acids. V was pared by 5 bases and J by 5 bases, with 11 bases of the junction left unmatched. Germline values: CDR1 LNHDA, CDR2 SQIVND (reference sequence). The CDR3: CASSFGAGGEETQYF. The CDR3 coding sequence is TGTGCCAGTAGTTTCGGGGCAGGGGGAGAGGAGACCCAGTACTTC.

DNA for the CDR3: TGTGCTAGTGGTTTGATAGGGGGCAATCAGCCCCAGCATTTT. It encodes CASGLIGGNQPQHF. The chain links TRBV12-5 to TRBJ1-5, with TRBD1 as a possible D gene (5 bases). The CDR3 consists of 14 residues. Germline CDR1 and CDR2: LGHNT and FRNRAP. V lost 2 bases, J lost 2 bases, and 7 bases lay in between.

The genes are TRBV7-2 and TRBJ2-2; 7 positions match TRBD2. V was pared by 5 bases and J by 15 bases, with 15 bases of the junction left unmatched. Germline CDR1 reads SGHTA; CDR2 reads FQGNSA. CDR3 length: 14 residues. CDR3 in DNA: TGTGCCAGCAGCCCATCCACCGGGTACAGCGGGGTGTTTTTT. Its protein is CASSPSTGYSGVFF. Variable domain in full (rest from reference TRBV7-2 and TRBJ2-2): GAGVSQSPSNKVTEKGKDVELRCDPISGHTALYWYRQSLGQGLEFLIYFQGNSAPDKSGLPSDRFSAERTGGSVSTLTIQRTQQEDSAVYLCASSPSTGYSGVFFGEGSRLTVL.

DNA of the CDR3: TGTGCCAGCAGTGACGCTAGCGGGGGAAATACGCAGTATTTT. This gives the protein CASSDASGGNTQYF. The J gene is TRBJ2-3, the V gene TRBV2, with 10 bases that match TRBD2. The junction had 4 bases not matched to a gene; V was cut back by 3 bases and J by 7 bases. This CDR3 spans 14 amino acids. Germline loops: CDR1 SNHLY, CDR2 FYNNEI.

This clone was picked up one time. This chain uses TRBV7-2 with TRBJ1-1; 7 bases map to TRBD1. CDR1 and CDR2 (germline): SGHTA, FQGNSA. V shed 4 bases and J 5 bases; nucleotides not matched to a gene: 1. The CDR3 is made up of 12 amino acids. The CDR3 region is CASSSQGTEAFF. In DNA, the CDR3 is TGTGCCAGCAGCTCACAGGGGACTGAAGCTTTCTTT.

The J gene is TRBJ2-5, the V gene TRBV27, with 13 bases that match TRBD2. The CDR3 totals 14 residues. Germline V lookup: CDR1 MNHEY, CDR2 SMNVEV (reference sequence). The ends lost 6 bases at V and 5 bases at J; junction bases unmatched: 3. The CDR3 nucleotides read TGTGCCAGCAGCAGGGGACTAGCGGGGGAGACCCAGTACTTC. This encodes CASSRGLAGETQYF.

The genes are TRBV28 and TRBJ1-2; D is possibly TRBD1 (5 bases). Trimming removed 7 bases at V and 3 bases at J, with 12 bases between. The germline CDR1 and CDR2 sequences are MDHEN and SYDVKM. The CDR3 contains 13 residues. CDR3 in DNA: TGTGCCAGCAAGAAGGGGTATGACTATGGCTACACCTTC. Translation: CASKKGYDYGYTF.

J is TRBJ2-7 and V is TRBV18, with 7 positions matching TRBD2. The CDR3 extends over 16 amino acids. Germline V CDR1 and CDR2: KGHSH, LQKENI. J lost 2 bases, V lost 0 bases, and 7 bases had no gene match. The CDR3: CASSPPGRESAYEQYF. In nucleotides, the CDR3 is TGTGCCAGCTCACCACCAGGGAGGGAGTCCGCCTACGAGCAGTACTTC.

The J gene is TRBJ2-3, the V gene TRBV27, with 12 bases fitting TRBD2. The ends lost 5 bases at V and 4 bases at J; junction bases unmatched: 10. The CDR3 is made up of 17 amino acids. CDR1 MNHEY and CDR2 SMNVEV come from the germline V gene (reference sequence). The DNA for the CDR3 is TGTGCCAGCAGTCCGAACCGACTAGCGGGAGTTCCAGATACGCAGTATTTT. It codes for CASSPNRLAGVPDTQYF.

V is TRBV7-9 and J is TRBJ1-2; 9 bases agree with TRBD1. With 6 bases clipped from V and 3 bases from J, the junction kept 8 bases outside the gene matches. The germline V gene encodes CDR1 SEHNR and CDR2 FQNEAQ (reference sequence). The CDR3 contains 15 residues. The CDR3 loop reads CASSRQGERDYGYTF. The CDR3 DNA reads TGTGCCAGCAGTCGACAGGGGGAACGGGACTATGGCTACACCTTC.

The chain is built from TRBV27 and TRBJ2-7; D call uncertain. The CDR3 totals 14 residues. Germline lookup yields CDR1 MNHEY and CDR2 SMNVEV (reference sequence). The ends were cut back, 3 bases at V and 7 bases at J, with 16 bases in the middle. CDR3 sequence: CASSLGRLAGEQYF. The CDR3 DNA sequence: TGTGCCAGCAGTTTGGGCAGATTGGCCGGAGAGCAGTACTTC.

The gene calls are TRBV10-3 and TRBJ2-7, with 9 nucleotides matching TRBD2. Unmatched junction bases numbered 12, after V lost 4 bases and J lost 2 bases. Germline lookup yields CDR1 ENHRY and CDR2 SYGVKD. The CDR3 has 17 residues. CDR3 nucleotides: TGTGCCATCAGTGCCGGTACCGGGACTAGCCTCACCTACGAGCAGTACTTC. Residues: CAISAGTGTSLTYEQYF.

The chain combines TRBV27 with TRBJ2-7; D gene unclear. The CDR3 length is 16 residues. The V gene lost 5 bases and the J gene lost 2 bases, with 19 bases spanning the gap. Germline V gene sequence: CDR1 MNHEY, CDR2 SMNVEV (reference sequence). The CDR3 DNA reads as TGTGCCAGCAGTCCCTCTTGGTCCCTACCCGCCTACGAGCAGTACTTC. It translates to CASSPSWSLPAYEQYF.

The chain joins TRBV7-9 to TRBJ2-1, with a possible D match to TRBD2 (5 bases). In germline, CDR1 is SEHNR, CDR2 FQNEAQ (reference sequence). The V gene lost 5 bases and the J gene lost 8 bases, with 10 bases spanning the gap. The CDR3 covers 12 residues. Written as DNA, the CDR3 is TGTGCCAGCAGCCCAGAGGGCTATGAGCAGTTCTTC. It codes for CASSPEGYEQFF.

This clone has more than one count but fewer than ten. The genes are TRBV6-5 and TRBJ1-1; TRBD1 matches at 10 bases. The germline V gene has CDR1 MNHEY and CDR2 SVGAGI. The CDR3 spans 16 residues. The J segment lost 5 bases and the V segment lost 0 bases, leaving 6 bases of the junction unmatched. CDR3 sequence reads: CASSYSRDRGGTEAFF. CDR3 nucleotide sequence: TGTGCCAGCAGTTACTCCCGGGACAGGGGAGGAACTGAAGCTTTCTTT.

The chain carries TRBV4-3 and TRBJ2-3, with 15 bases that match TRBD2. V lost 4 bases to trimming and J lost 4 bases; unmatched junction nucleotides: 21. Germline V lookup: CDR1 LGHNA, CDR2 YSLEER. This CDR3 region has 22 residues. The CDR3: CASSPHGTSGGSSPKGADTQYF. The CDR3 region has the DNA TGCGCCAGCAGCCCACACGGGACTAGCGGGGGGTCGTCCCCAAAAGGCGCAGATACGCAGTATTTT.

This clone was seen more than once but under ten times. V and J are TRBV7-9 and TRBJ1-5, with 7 bases matching TRBD1. The germline V gene has CDR1 SEHNR and CDR2 FQNEAQ (reference sequence). V shed 4 bases, J shed 3 bases, and the junction held 6 bases outside the gene matches. This CDR3 contains 15 residues. The DNA of the CDR3 is TGTGCCAGCAGCTCCACGACAGGGAACAATCAGCCCCAGCATTTT. It translates to CASSSTTGNNQPQHF.

This clone was observed a single time. V and J are TRBV4-1 and TRBJ2-7; D is possibly TRBD1 (5 bases). The V end lost 5 bases, the J end lost 0 bases, and 11 bases lay between the germline ends. CDR3 length: 14 residues. Germline V gives CDR1 MGHRA, CDR2 YSYEKL. CDR3 sequence reads: CASSYRGTSYEQYF. The CDR3 DNA sequence: TGCGCCAGCAGCTATAGGGGCACCTCCTACGAGCAGTACTTC.

The rearrangement uses TRBV9 and TRBJ2-6; the D is unclear. This CDR3 region has 14 residues. The germline CDR1 and CDR2 sequences are SGDLS and YYNGEE. V was pared by 3 bases and J by 4 bases, with 8 bases between. The CDR3 spells CASSAGSGANVLTF. Here the CDR3 DNA reads TGTGCCAGCAGCGCAGGTTCCGGGGCCAACGTCCTGACTTTC.

The chain employs TRBV27 and TRBJ2-7; D is perhaps TRBD1 (6 bases). The ends were cut back, 7 bases at V and 11 bases at J, with 21 bases in the middle. Germline V gene lookup returns CDR1 MNHEY and CDR2 SMNVEV (reference sequence). There are 13 residues in the CDR3. Here the CDR3 reads CASTLGEGEHEYF. DNA of the CDR3: TGTGCCAGCACCCTAGGTGAGGGGGAGCATGAGTACTTC.

The V call is TRBV19, the J call TRBJ2-5; TRBD2 might be the D (7 bases). The CDR3 contains 15 residues. Germline loops: CDR1 LNHDA, CDR2 SQIVND (reference sequence). V was trimmed by 5 bases and J by 4 bases, leaving 17 bases between them. CDR3 loop: CASSWNGGGGETQYF. The CDR3 coding sequence is TGTGCCAGTAGTTGGAACGGGGGAGGGGGAGAGACCCAGTACTTC.

This sequence joins TRBV2 and TRBJ2-7, with D perhaps matching TRBD1 (6 bases). Germline V gene sequence: CDR1 SNHLY, CDR2 FYNNEI. There are 19 residues in the CDR3. V gave up 0 bases and J gave up 0 bases, with 21 bases separating them. The CDR3 sequence is CASSEASPGTLLSSYEQYF. As DNA, the CDR3 is TGTGCCAGCAGTGAAGCGTCCCCCGGGACATTATTGAGCTCCTACGAGCAGTACTTC.